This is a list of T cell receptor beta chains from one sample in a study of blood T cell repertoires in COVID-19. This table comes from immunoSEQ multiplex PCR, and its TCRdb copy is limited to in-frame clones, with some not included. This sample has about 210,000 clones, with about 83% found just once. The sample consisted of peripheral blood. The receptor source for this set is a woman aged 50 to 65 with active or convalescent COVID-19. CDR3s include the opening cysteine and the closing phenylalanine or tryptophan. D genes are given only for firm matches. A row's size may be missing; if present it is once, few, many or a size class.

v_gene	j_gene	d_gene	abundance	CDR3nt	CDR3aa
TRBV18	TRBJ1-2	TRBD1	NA	TGTGCCAGCTCACCGTACGGGACAGAGGAAGGCTACACCTTC	CASSPYGTEEGYTF
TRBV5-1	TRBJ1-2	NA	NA	TGCGCCAGCAGCCTGACCGCCGGGGGGTTTGGCTACACCTTC	CASSLTAGGFGYTF
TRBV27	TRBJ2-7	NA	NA	TGTGCCAGCAGTCTAGGACAAACCTACGAGCAGTACTTC	CASSLGQTYEQYF
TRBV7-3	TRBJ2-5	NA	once	TGTGCCAGCAGCTTAACTGGGGCCCTCCAAGAGACCCAGTACTTC	CASSLTGALQETQYF
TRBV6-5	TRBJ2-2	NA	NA	TGTGCCAGCAGTTACTCCCCCGACAGAGTATACGGGGAGCTGTTTTTT	CASSYSPDRVYGELFF
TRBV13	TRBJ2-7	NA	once	TGTGCCAGCAGCGGTGGGCGGGCTCGGGGACTCAGCTCCTACGAGCAGTACTTC	CASSGGRARGLSSYEQYF
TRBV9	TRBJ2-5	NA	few	TGTGCCAGCAGCGTAGGGACAGTCAGGCAGATGGGGGAGACCCAGTACTTC	CASSVGTVRQMGETQYF
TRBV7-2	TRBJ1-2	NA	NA	TGTGCCAGCAGCTTAGTTTCAGGGTCCCCTGGCTACACCTTC	CASSLVSGSPGYTF
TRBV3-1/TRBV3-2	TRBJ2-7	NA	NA	TGTGCCAGCAGCCCCAGGGGGGACGAGCAGTACTTC	CASSPRGDEQYF
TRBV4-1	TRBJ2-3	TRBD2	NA	TGCGCCAGCAGCCAAATGGGCGGGAGCAGGGATACGCAGTATTTT	CASSQMGGSRDTQYF
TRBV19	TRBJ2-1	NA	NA	TGTGCCAGTAGTATAGATCTGACTGGAAGCTACAATGAGCAGTTCTTC	CASSIDLTGSYNEQFF
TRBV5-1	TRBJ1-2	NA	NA	TGCGCCAGCAGCTTGACAGGCGACTATGGCTACACCTTC	CASSLTGDYGYTF
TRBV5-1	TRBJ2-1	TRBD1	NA	TGCGCCAGCAGCTACCAGGGGGCCTACAATGAGCAGTTCTTC	CASSYQGAYNEQFF
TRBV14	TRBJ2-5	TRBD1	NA	TGTGCCAGCAGTCCCGGGACAGGGGCAGGGGAGACCCAGTACTTC	CASSPGTGAGETQYF
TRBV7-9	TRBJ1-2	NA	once	TGTGCCAGCAGCGGGGTGGTCAGGGATGGCTACACCTTC	CASSGVVRDGYTF
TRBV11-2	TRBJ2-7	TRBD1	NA	TGTGCCAGCAGCTCGACAGGGAGTTCCTACGAGCAGTACTTC	CASSSTGSSYEQYF
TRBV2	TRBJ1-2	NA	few	TGTGCCAGCAGGGGGCAGAGCTATGGCTACACCTTC	CASRGQSYGYTF
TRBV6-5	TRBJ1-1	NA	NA	TGTGCCAGCAGCGGCGGGGTTCAATACACTGAAGCTTTCTTT	CASSGGVQYTEAFF
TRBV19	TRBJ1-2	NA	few	TGTGCCAGTAGTATCGCAGGCTCCTATGGCTACACCTTC	CASSIAGSYGYTF
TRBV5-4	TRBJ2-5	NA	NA	TGTGCCAGCAGGCCCGGGATCAAAGAGACCCAGTACTTC	CASRPGIKETQYF
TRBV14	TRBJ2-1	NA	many	TGTGCCAGCAGAGAGACAGGTCGGTCCTACAATGAGCAGTTCTTC	CASRETGRSYNEQFF
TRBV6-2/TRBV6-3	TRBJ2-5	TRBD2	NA	TGTGCCAGCAGTACTAGCGGCCCGTACCAAGAGACCCAGTACTTC	CASSTSGPYQETQYF